The next 14 T cell receptor beta chains were all read from a single sample in a study of CD8 T cells in Susac syndrome. Reverse transcription of about 0.45 to 1 ug RNA was performed with random hexamers. Via MiXCR, TCRdb re-called the immunoSEQ multiplex PCR reads, giving one row per CDR3 protein. The sample shows 90,000 to 150,000 distinct CDR3 sequences, 85% to 95% of them seen only once. The sample consisted of CD8+ T cells from PBMCs. The source of these receptors is a human donor in good health.

The V and J genes are TRBV6-1 and TRBJ2-3, with D possibly being TRBD2 (6 bases). The CDR3 spans 14 residues. Trimming shortened V by 10 bases and J by 5 bases, and 19 bases separated the two germline ends. CDR1 and CDR2 (germline): MNHNS, SASEGT. The CDR3 reads CAILLPGGRDTQYF. The CDR3 DNA sequence: TGTGCCATCCTCCTCCCTGGGGGGAGAGATACGCAGTATTTT.

With regard to this clonotype: It is unclear where the CDR3 begins or ends on the DNA, so no DNA is shown, and the CDR3 is as TCRdb lists it. The genes are TRBV21-1 and TRBJ2-4; the table's D call, TRBD1, was not checked against the DNA. TRBV21-1 is classified as a pseudogene. The length of the CDR3 is 13 amino acids, counting both ends. The CDR3 spells CASSKVGGGIQYF.

CDR3 loop: CAWSVQWGGTGELFF. The CDR3 DNA reads as TGTGCCTGGAGTGTACAGTGGGGGGGCACCGGGGAGCTGTTTTTT. The genes are TRBV30 and TRBJ2-2, with 7 bases fitting TRBD2. The CDR3 loop spans 15 amino acids. From germline, CDR1 is GTSNPN and CDR2 SVGIG (reference sequence). V was clipped by 0 bases and J by 4 bases; unmatched bases: 5.

The chain recombines TRBV7-9 with TRBJ1-2; D is uncertain. Trimming removed 7 bases at V and 4 bases at J, with 31 bases between. This CDR3 region has 19 residues. CDR1 is SEHNR and CDR2 is FQNEAQ in the germline V gene (reference sequence). The CDR3 region is CASIRYGGLSDDRSYGYTF. Written as DNA, the CDR3 is TGTGCCAGCATCAGGTACGGCGGACTCTCGGACGACCGAAGCTATGGCTACACCTTC.

The rearrangement joins TRBV6-2 or TRBV6-3 to TRBJ2-1; D is undetermined. V lost 5 bases to trimming and J lost 7 bases, with 9 bases between them. CDR1 is MNHEY and CDR2 is SVGEGT in the germline V gene. The CDR3 has 12 amino acids. The DNA for the CDR3 is TGTGCCAGCAGTCCCCCAGTAAATGAGCAGTTCTTC. This sequence encodes CASSPPVNEQFF.

The V gene is TRBV6-4, the J gene TRBJ1-1, with D maybe TRBD1 (5 bases). The germline V gene has CDR1 MRHNA and CDR2 SNTAGT. The CDR3 has 13 amino acids. Between the trimmed V and J ends, which lost 5 bases and 4 bases, there was a span of 11 bases. The CDR3 loop reads CASSREGATEAFF. CDR3 DNA: TGTGCCAGCAGTCGGGAAGGGGCCACTGAAGCTTTCTTT.

The chain employs TRBV19 and TRBJ1-2; 10 nucleotides match TRBD1. The germline gives CDR1 LNHDA, CDR2 SQIVND (reference sequence). V was pared by 5 bases and J by 7 bases, with 13 bases of the junction left unmatched. The CDR3 runs 16 residues. Written as DNA, the CDR3 is TGTGCCAGTAGTGTAAACCCCGGGACAGGGGCCGCTGGCTACACCTTC. This codes for CASSVNPGTGAAGYTF.

The table lists this clonotype with a few counts. The rearrangement links TRBV6-6 to TRBJ1-5; D unresolved. The germline V gene has CDR1 MNHNY and CDR2 SVGAGI (reference sequence). CDR3 size: 13 residues. The V end was cut by 5 bases, the J end by 2 bases, with 7 bases between. The DNA for the CDR3 is TGTGCCAGCAGTCTATCGGGCAATCAGCCCCAGCATTTT. Translating gives CASSLSGNQPQHF.

This chain connects TRBV11-3 to TRBJ2-2; TRBD1 aligns across 7 bases. Germline CDR1 is SGHNT and CDR2 is YENEEA. This CDR3 comprises 15 residues. Losses at the gene ends were 5 bases for V and 0 bases for J; bases not matched to a gene: 3. The CDR3 coding sequence is TGTGCCAGCAGCCCCCAGGGGGCGAACACCGGGGAGCTGTTTTTT. Protein: CASSPQGANTGELFF.

The rearrangement uses TRBV7-3 and TRBJ2-7; D may be TRBD1 (6 bases). The ends were cut back, 4 bases at V and 2 bases at J, with 18 bases in the middle. CDR3 size: 16 residues. In germline, CDR1 is SGHTA, CDR2 FQGTGA. The chain's CDR3 is CASSSGTGTPAYEQYF. In DNA form, the CDR3 reads TGTGCCAGCAGCTCCGGGACCGGGACACCCGCCTACGAGCAGTACTTC.

Here the CDR3 reads CGSPGFRSGPLHF. In nucleotides, the CDR3 is TGCGGGTCCCCAGGATTTCGCTCGGGACCCCTCCACTTT. The chain carries TRBV20-1 and TRBJ1-6; D unclear. Germline CDR1 is DFQATT and CDR2 is SNEGSKA (reference sequence). CDR3 length equals 13 residues.

The chain carries TRBV4-3 and TRBJ1-1; D unresolved. This CDR3 region has 14 residues. Trimming pared 1 base from V and 1 base from J, leaving 7 bases between. The germline gives CDR1 LGHNA, CDR2 YSLEER. In DNA, the CDR3 is TGCGCCAGCAGCCAAGGCGCCGGGAACACTGAAGCTTTCTTT. Translated: CASSQGAGNTEAFF.

The chain joins TRBV12-5 to TRBJ2-1; weak D call: TRBD1 (5 bases). Germline CDR1 reads LGHNT; CDR2 reads FRNRAP. Between the trimmed V and J ends, which lost 2 bases and 8 bases, there was a span of 7 bases. The CDR3 length is 12 residues. Written as DNA, the CDR3 is TGTGCTAGTGGTTTGCTCAGGGATGAGCAGTTCTTC. Amino acids: CASGLLRDEQFF.

V and J are TRBV6-2 or TRBV6-3 and TRBJ2-1; D possibly uses TRBD1 or TRBD2 (5 bases each). The CDR3 totals 18 residues. Trimming removed 2 bases at V and 7 bases at J, with 24 bases between. Germline V gene data show CDR1 as MNHEY and CDR2 as SVGEGT. As DNA, the CDR3 is TGTGCCAGCAGTTACGCCCTGGGGACGCGGGTTGTGGGGAATGAGCAGTTCTTC. Protein sequence: CASSYALGTRVVGNEQFF.